The 30 T cell receptor beta chains listed next were all sequenced from one sample in a study of T cell responses to AZD1222 COVID-19 vaccine. The method was immunoSEQ multiplex PCR; TCRdb's version includes in-frame clones alone and lacks a portion of them. In the table there are over 150,000 clones, almost 90% of which are singletons. Sequenced material: peripheral blood, taken 28 days after the second AZD1222 dose. The source of these receptors is an adult who received the AZD1222 COVID-19 vaccine.

The chain combines TRBV19 with TRBJ1-1; possibly TRBD1 for D (5 bases). CDR1 and CDR2 from the germline V gene are LNHDA and SQIVND (reference sequence). V lost 6 bases to trimming and J lost 4 bases, with 9 bases between them. CDR3 length: 12 amino acids. CDR3: CASRSGVTEAFF. CDR3 in DNA: TGTGCCAGTAGATCGGGGGTCACTGAAGCTTTCTTT. Full variable domain (missing parts from reference TRBV19 and TRBJ1-1): DGGITQSPKYLFRKEGQNVTLSCEQNLNHDAMYWYRQDPGQGLRLIYYSQIVNDFQKGDIAEGYSVSREKKESFPLTVTSAQKNPTAFYLCASRSGVTEAFFGQGTRLTVV.

This chain joins TRBV9 and TRBJ1-4; D remains ambiguous. Deletions cut 4 bases from V and 4 bases from J, with 11 bases between. Germline V lookup: CDR1 SGDLS, CDR2 YYNGEE. This CDR3 is 14 amino acids long. DNA of the CDR3: TGTGCCAGCAGCACGCGACCCGATAATGAAAAACTGTTTTTT. This translates into CASSTRPDNEKLFF.

This sequence joins TRBV5-5 and TRBJ1-3; possible D gene TRBD1, 5 bases. Trimming pared 6 bases from V and 0 bases from J, leaving 16 bases between. Germline assignment: CDR1 SGHKS and CDR2 YYEKEE (reference sequence). This CDR3 has 16 amino acids. The CDR3 region has the DNA TGTGCCAGCAATTTCCTGGGACTGACCTCTGGAAACACCATATATTTT. Translation: CASNFLGLTSGNTIYF.

This sequence joins TRBV4-1 and TRBJ1-5; a possible D gene is TRBD1 (6 bases). V lost 0 bases and J lost 7, with 10 bases in between. This CDR3 has 14 amino acids. CDR1 is MGHRA, CDR2 YSYEKL, per germline. The CDR3: CASSQDPQGQPQHF. The CDR3 DNA is TGCGCCAGCAGCCAAGATCCACAGGGCCAGCCCCAGCATTTT.

V usage is TRBV6-1 and J usage is TRBJ2-1, with TRBD1 identical over 7 bases. This CDR3 is 15 amino acids long. The V gene end was trimmed by 3 bases and the J gene end by 1 base; junction bases not matched to a gene: 3. Germline assignment: CDR1 MNHNS and CDR2 SASEGT. CDR3 loop: CASSDNRGSYNEQFF. As DNA, the CDR3 is TGTGCCAGCAGTGATAACAGGGGATCCTACAATGAGCAGTTCTTC.

V usage is TRBV5-4 and J usage is TRBJ1-2, with TRBD1 as a possible D gene (5 bases). This CDR3 spans 14 amino acids. The V gene lost 4 bases and the J gene lost 2 bases, with 12 bases spanning the gap. Germline V gene lookup returns CDR1 SGHNT and CDR2 YYREEE (reference sequence). CDR3 sequence (DNA): TGTGCCAGCAGCCCCTCTTCAGGGAACTATGGCTACACCTTC. Encoded protein: CASSPSSGNYGYTF.

The chain uses TRBV7-6 and TRBJ2-5; 7 nucleotides agree with TRBD2. CDR1 is SGHVS and CDR2 is FNYEAQ in the germline V gene. The J segment lost 3 bases and the V segment lost 5 bases, leaving 6 bases of the junction unmatched. The CDR3 is 14 amino acids. In DNA, the CDR3 is TGTGCCAGCAGCCTGCTGGGGGGGAAAGAGACCCAGTACTTC. This translates into CASSLLGGKETQYF.

The rearrangement joins TRBV6-2 or TRBV6-3 to TRBJ1-1; TRBD1 matches 7 bases. The CDR3 runs to 14 residues. In germline, CDR1 is MNHEY, CDR2 SVGEGT. The V and J ends lost 9 bases and 2 bases, in that order; junction bases with no gene match: 9. CDR3 bases: TGTGCCAGTACCCCTGGACAGGTCAACACTGAAGCTTTCTTT. Translation: CASTPGQVNTEAFF.

The chain employs TRBV7-2 and TRBJ2-4; TRBD2 aligns across 7 bases. The V gene end was trimmed by 2 bases and the J gene end by 8 bases; junction bases not matched to a gene: 6. This CDR3 spans 14 amino acids. The germline V gene has CDR1 SGHTA and CDR2 FQGNSA. In nucleotides, the CDR3 is TGTGCCAGCAGCTTACGCCAGGGAGGGGACATTCAGTACTTC. Protein sequence: CASSLRQGGDIQYF.

The V and J genes are TRBV3-1 (or the pseudogene TRBV3-2) and TRBJ2-3, with D possibly TRBD2 on 5 matching bases. CDR1 is LGHDT and CDR2 is YNNKEL in the germline V gene (reference sequence). CDR3 size: 14 residues. With 4 bases removed from V and 10 bases from J, the gap between germline ends came to 18 bases. CDR3 coding DNA: TGTGCCAGCAGCCCGTACCCGGACTCTCGGGCGCAGTATTTT. This sequence encodes CASSPYPDSRAQYF.

The chain recombines TRBV13 with TRBJ1-5; TRBD1 matches at 7 bases. The CDR3 loop spans 16 amino acids. Trimming cost V 0 bases and J 3 bases; bases outside gene matches: 5. Germline assignment: CDR1 PRHDT and CDR2 FYEKMQ (reference sequence). The CDR3 reads CASSLGQGPNNQPQHF. The CDR3 coding sequence is TGTGCCAGCAGCTTAGGACAGGGGCCTAACAATCAGCCCCAGCATTTT.

The V and J genes are TRBV3-1 (or the pseudogene TRBV3-2) and TRBJ1-2; D gene uncertain. CDR3 length: 20 residues. Germline V gene data show CDR1 as LGHDT and CDR2 as YNNKEL (reference sequence). Trimming left V 0 bases short and J 4 bases short, with 27 bases between. The CDR3 nucleotides are TGTGCCAGCAGCCAAGATGGGGTAGTGTGGGGTCGGCGGCTACCCTATGGCTACACCTTC. It specifies CASSQDGVVWGRRLPYGYTF.

The chain employs TRBV12-5 and TRBJ1-2, with a weak D call TRBD1 (5 bases). The CDR3 totals 15 residues. The ends were cut back, 5 bases at V and 4 bases at J, with 17 bases in the middle. The germline V gene has CDR1 LGHNT and CDR2 FRNRAP. In nucleotides, the CDR3 is TGTGCTAGTGGTACCACCCCCGGGACGGCCTATGGCTACACCTTC. Its translation is CASGTTPGTAYGYTF.

The chain couples TRBV7-3 to TRBJ2-1; the match to TRBD2 covers 14 bases. The CDR3 covers 15 residues. V dropped 5 bases and J dropped 7; count of bases not matched to a gene: 4. The germline V gene encodes CDR1 SGHTA and CDR2 FQGTGA. The CDR3 loop is CASSVGLAGGNEQFF. DNA for the CDR3: TGTGCCAGCAGCGTAGGACTAGCGGGGGGAAATGAGCAGTTCTTC.

The rearrangement links TRBV7-3 to TRBJ1-1; TRBD1 is a possible D gene (6 bases). CDR1 and CDR2 (germline): SGHTA, FQGTGA. CDR3 size: 15 residues. Trimming took 4 bases from V and 5 from J, leaving 17 bases between them. For the CDR3, the DNA is TGTGCCAGCAGCTCCGGGGCGGGGGCGCGGACTGAAGCTTTCTTT. Its protein is CASSSGAGARTEAFF.

V usage is TRBV6-5 and J usage is TRBJ2-1; D may be TRBD1 (5 bases). V lost 5 bases and J lost 3, with 5 bases in between. Germline loops: CDR1 MNHEY, CDR2 SVGAGI. This CDR3 has 12 amino acids. The CDR3 here is CASSRGYNEQFF. DNA for the CDR3: TGTGCCAGCAGTAGGGGCTACAATGAGCAGTTCTTC.

CDR3 DNA: TGTGCCAGCAGCTTAGTTGGAGGGGGGAGTGAAAAACTGTTTTTT. Translating gives CASSLVGGGSEKLFF. The chain is built from TRBV11-2 and TRBJ1-4, with D tentatively TRBD1 (6 bases). V was cut by 1 base and J by 7 bases, with 13 bases left in between. The CDR3 totals 15 residues. Looked up from germline, CDR1 is SGHAT and CDR2 is FQNNGV.

The chain is built from TRBV3-1 (or the pseudogene TRBV3-2) and TRBJ2-3; 7 bases are a match to TRBD2. CDR1 LGHDT and CDR2 YNNKEL come from the germline V gene (reference sequence). The J segment lost 6 bases and the V segment lost 5 bases, leaving 5 bases of the junction unmatched. This CDR3 has 13 amino acids. CDR3 sequence: CASSTAGTDTQYF. The CDR3 bases are TGTGCCAGCAGCACAGCGGGGACCGATACGCAGTATTTT.

The V call is TRBV5-1, the J call TRBJ2-6; D tentatively reads TRBD1 or TRBD2 (5 bases each). The CDR3 has 15 amino acids. The germline V gene has CDR1 SGHRS and CDR2 YFSETQ. Trimming shortened V by 4 bases and J by 4 bases, and 12 bases separated the two germline ends. As DNA, the CDR3 is TGCGCCAGCAGCGCCGGTGGGGGAGGGGCCAACGTCCTGACTTTC. Protein: CASSAGGGGANVLTF.

The V call is TRBV7-2, the J call TRBJ2-2; 10 bases align to TRBD1. Per the germline V gene, CDR1 is SGHTA and CDR2 is FQGNSA. The CDR3 covers 16 residues. Trimming cost V 6 bases and J 7 bases; bases outside gene matches: 11. CDR3 DNA sequence: TGTGCCAGCAGGCGTACCGGGACAGGGGCCAGCGGGGAGCTGTTTTTT. Residues: CASRRTGTGASGELFF.

The chain carries TRBV5-1 and TRBJ2-2; D unclear. This CDR3 is built from 16 residues. Trimming pared 4 bases from V and 0 bases from J, leaving 13 bases between. Germline-derived CDR1 and CDR2 are SGHRS and YFSETQ. This CDR3 reads CASSQGPFANTGELFF. DNA for the CDR3: TGCGCCAGCAGCCAAGGACCTTTCGCGAACACCGGGGAGCTGTTTTTT.

The chain uses TRBV6-5 and TRBJ2-2, with 7 nucleotides matching TRBD1. V trimming: 7 bases; J trimming: 1 base; junction bases outside the gene matches: 3. The CDR3 extends over 14 amino acids. Germline CDR1 and CDR2: MNHEY and SVGAGI. The CDR3 protein is CASTQGVNTGELFF. CDR3 coding DNA: TGTGCCAGCACTCAGGGGGTGAACACCGGGGAGCTGTTTTTT.

J is TRBJ2-3 and V is TRBV19; the match to TRBD2 covers 8 bases. Germline V gives CDR1 LNHDA, CDR2 SQIVND (reference sequence). J was trimmed by 1 base and V by 8 bases; bases with no gene match: 11. The CDR3 is 16 amino acids. The CDR3 region is CASVPIHSGGTDTQYF. Written as DNA, the CDR3 is TGTGCCAGTGTCCCCATACATAGCGGGGGCACAGATACGCAGTATTTT.

J is TRBJ1-2 and V is TRBV12-3 or TRBV12-4; tentatively, D is TRBD1 (5 bases). V lost 2 bases and J 5 bases, leaving 9 bases between the germline ends. This CDR3 has 13 residues. This CDR3 reads CASSLTGLYGYTF. The CDR3 DNA reads TGTGCCAGCAGTTTAACAGGCCTGTATGGCTACACCTTC.

This sequence joins TRBV7-3 and TRBJ2-1; TRBD1 aligns across 8 bases. Germline V gives CDR1 SGHTA, CDR2 FQGTGA. The CDR3 sequence is 15 residues long. The junction had 5 bases not matched to a gene; V was cut back by 0 bases and J by 7 bases. CDR3 sequence reads: CASSLTPTGGNEQFF. In DNA, the CDR3 is TGTGCCAGCAGCTTAACACCAACAGGGGGGAATGAGCAGTTCTTC.

This chain links TRBV11-2 with TRBJ1-4, with unresolved D. This CDR3 contains 15 residues. Germline V gene lookup returns CDR1 SGHAT and CDR2 FQNNGV. V was clipped by 5 bases and J by 2 bases, with 12 bases between them. This CDR3 is CASSVRRFTNEKLFF. CDR3 in DNA: TGTGCCAGCAGCGTGAGACGGTTTACTAATGAAAAACTGTTTTTT.

This clone appeared once. The genes are TRBV5-6 and TRBJ1-1; tentative D call: TRBD1 (5 bases). CDR1 and CDR2 from the germline V gene are SGHDT and YYEEEE. The CDR3 totals 14 residues. Trimming cost V 4 bases and J 4 bases, with 14 bases left between them. Written as DNA, the CDR3 is TGTGCCAGCAGCGGTCAGGGAAGGGGCACTGAAGCTTTCTTT. Protein sequence: CASSGQGRGTEAFF.

This clone was picked up one time. The V gene is TRBV5-4, the J gene TRBJ1-2; a possible D gene is TRBD1 (5 bases). V was shortened by 3 bases and J by 6 bases, with 24 bases between the two germline ends. The CDR3 has 17 residues. Per germline, CDR1 SGHNT and CDR2 YYREEE (reference sequence). The CDR3 reads CASSSSRNLQGEDGYTF. The CDR3 nucleotides read TGTGCCAGCAGCTCCTCCAGAAACCTCCAGGGTGAGGATGGCTACACCTTC.

Only one count was recorded for this clone. The chain joins TRBV14 to TRBJ1-6; no clear D. Germline V lookup: CDR1 SGHDN, CDR2 FVKESK. CDR3 length: 16 amino acids. V was shortened by 3 bases and J by 0 bases, with 9 bases between the two germline ends. CDR3 nucleotides: TGTGCCAGCAGCCACCAGTTGAGCTCCTATAATTCACCCCTCCACTTT. This encodes CASSHQLSSYNSPLHF.

The rearrangement uses TRBV21-1 and TRBJ1-5; the tabulated D call, TRBD1, remains unverified against the DNA. TRBV21-1 is a documented pseudogene. The CDR3 contains 13 residues. The CDR3 region has the DNA TGTGCCAGCAGGGGACAGTTCAATCAGCCCCAGCATTTT. Translated, it gives CASRGQFNQPQHF.